These 29 T cell receptor beta chains were sequenced from one sample in a study of CD8 T cells in Susac syndrome. Random hexamers were used to reverse transcribe an amount of roughly 0.45 to 1 ug RNA. TCRdb processed the immunoSEQ multiplex PCR reads anew with MiXCR; each CDR3 protein has one entry. Among 95,000 to 150,000 distinct CDR3 sequences listed, roughly 95% were seen once. The source material was CD4+ T cells from PBMCs. Receptor source: a human donor with Susac syndrome.

This clonotype appeared a single time. The rearrangement links TRBV9 to TRBJ2-7, with a possible D match to TRBD1 (6 bases). Looked up from germline, CDR1 is SGDLS and CDR2 is YYNGEE. Trimming left V 2 bases short and J 2 bases short, with 11 bases between. The length of the CDR3 is 14 residues. Here the CDR3 DNA reads TGTGCCAGCAGCGTTGGGACACGGCCCTACGAGCAGTACTTC. It encodes CASSVGTRPYEQYF.

The rearrangement links TRBV20-1 to TRBJ2-2; 7 bases agree with TRBD1. V shed 3 bases and J 7 bases; nucleotides not matched to a gene: 11. The CDR3 is 15 residues long. The germline CDR1 and CDR2 sequences are DFQATT and SNEGSKA (reference sequence). This chain's CDR3 is CSARTGLKGGGELFF. In nucleotides, the CDR3 is TGCAGTGCTAGGACAGGGTTAAAAGGTGGCGGGGAGCTGTTTTTT.

The rearrangement joins TRBV7-8 to TRBJ2-5; the match to TRBD2 covers 10 bases. Germline-derived CDR1 and CDR2 are SGHVS and FQNEAQ. V trimming: 5 bases; J trimming: 5 bases; junction bases outside the gene matches: 11. This CDR3 comprises 16 residues. In DNA, the CDR3 is TGTGCCAGCAGCAGAGGACTAGCGGTCCGGGATGAGACCCAGTACTTC. It specifies CASSRGLAVRDETQYF.

This clonotype came up once. The chain couples TRBV20-1 to TRBJ1-1; tentative D call: TRBD1 (5 bases). Trimming took 3 bases from V and 3 from J, leaving 17 bases between them. CDR1 is DFQATT, CDR2 SNEGSKA, per germline (reference sequence). This CDR3 has 15 residues. The CDR3 reads CSARVPGLGDTEAFF. In nucleotides, the CDR3 is TGCAGTGCTAGGGTTCCGGGCCTGGGGGACACTGAAGCTTTCTTT.

The chain employs TRBV7-2 and TRBJ2-1; 7 positions match TRBD1. This CDR3 has 15 amino acids. Per germline, CDR1 SGHTA and CDR2 FQGNSA. V gave up 5 bases and J gave up 6 bases; unmatched junction bases: 10. The CDR3 loop is CASSPQVTGSNEQFF. The DNA of the CDR3 is TGTGCCAGCAGCCCCCAGGTGACAGGGAGCAATGAGCAGTTCTTC. Based on the CDR3 plus reference TRBV7-2 and TRBJ2-1, the full variable domain is GAGVSQSPSNKVTEKGKDVELRCDPISGHTALYWYRQSLGQGLEFLIYFQGNSAPDKSGLPSDRFSAERTGGSVSTLTIQRTQQEDSAVYLCASSPQVTGSNEQFFGPGTRLTVL.

V and J are TRBV30 and TRBJ2-1; TRBD2 aligns across 14 bases. The CDR3 loop spans 18 amino acids. Trimming removed 0 bases from V and 12 bases from J; junction bases left unmatched: 16. CDR1 is GTSNPN, CDR2 SVGIG, per germline (reference sequence). CDR3 sequence reads: CAWSVPTSGRVPRDWQFF. The CDR3 bases are TGTGCCTGGAGTGTACCGACTAGCGGGAGGGTCCCAAGGGATTGGCAGTTCTTC.

This clonotype has a single count. V gene TRBV7-2 combines with J gene TRBJ1-1, with 8 bases fitting TRBD1. The CDR3 is 15 residues long. The germline CDR1 and CDR2 sequences are SGHTA and FQGNSA. The V gene end was trimmed by 6 bases and the J gene end by 0 bases; junction bases not matched to a gene: 6. CDR3 nucleotides: TGTGCCAGCAGTCCCCAGGGGGCCGTGAACACTGAAGCTTTCTTT. This encodes CASSPQGAVNTEAFF.

CDR3 DNA: TGTGCCAGCAGCTACCGGATCCAAGAGACCCAGTACTTC. This codes for CASSYRIQETQYF. The genes are TRBV7-3 and TRBJ2-5; unclear D gene. The CDR3 runs 13 residues. Germline-derived CDR1 and CDR2 are SGHTA and FQGTGA. The V and J ends lost 4 bases and 1 base respectively, with 7 bases between them.

V gene TRBV7-9 combines with J gene TRBJ1-3; D is uncertain. Per the germline V gene, CDR1 is SEHNR and CDR2 is FQNEAQ (reference sequence). V lost 5 bases, J lost 1 base, and 9 bases lay in between. The CDR3 length is 14 residues. Here the CDR3 reads CASSGEASGNTIYF. CDR3 bases: TGTGCCAGCAGCGGAGAGGCATCTGGAAACACCATATATTTT.

V usage is TRBV29-1 and J usage is TRBJ2-1; 9 bases match TRBD2. Looked up from germline, CDR1 is SQVTM and CDR2 is ANQGSEA. CDR3 length: 15 amino acids. Trimming took 3 bases from V and 8 from J; bases not matched to a gene: 11. Here the CDR3 DNA reads TGCAGCGTTGATCGACTGGCGGGAGGGAGCTATGAGCAGTTCTTC. As protein: CSVDRLAGGSYEQFF.

The chain links TRBV12-5 to TRBJ2-3; 7 positions match TRBD2. Trimming took 9 bases from V and 8 from J; bases not matched to a gene: 23. The CDR3 has 17 residues. Germline V CDR1 and CDR2: LGHNT, FRNRAP. CDR3 sequence reads: CASEGASGPLRGGTQYF. CDR3 nucleotides: TGTGCTAGCGAAGGGGCTAGCGGTCCTCTTCGGGGAGGTACGCAGTATTTT.

The chain uses TRBV5-1 and TRBJ2-7; D is perhaps TRBD1 (6 bases). V lost 0 bases to trimming and J lost 0 bases, with 7 bases between them. Germline assignment: CDR1 SGHRS and CDR2 YFSETQ. The CDR3 runs 14 residues. In nucleotides, the CDR3 is TGCGCCAGCAGCTTGGTGGGGGCCTCCTACGAGCAGTACTTC. It specifies CASSLVGASYEQYF.

The V gene is TRBV5-4, the J gene TRBJ2-2, with D maybe TRBD1 (6 bases). This CDR3 has 16 amino acids. Germline values: CDR1 SGHNT, CDR2 YYREEE (reference sequence). V was trimmed by 4 bases and J by 7 bases, leaving 20 bases between them. The CDR3 DNA reads as TGTGCCAGCAGCCTGCCCTCAGTCCAGGGGATCGGGGAGCTGTTTTTT. This codes for CASSLPSVQGIGELFF.

This clonotype has just a few counts. The CDR3 DNA is TGTGCCAGCAGCTTAGTCGGGTTGAACACTGAAGCTTTCTTT. This gives the protein CASSLVGLNTEAFF. The V call is TRBV7-9, the J call TRBJ1-1; no definite D call. The germline V and J ends were trimmed by 1 base and 0 bases, with 6 bases remaining between them. The germline V gene has CDR1 SEHNR and CDR2 FQNEAQ (reference sequence). The CDR3 sequence is 14 residues long.

This clonotype has only one observation. The V gene is TRBV30, the J gene TRBJ1-2, with D possibly TRBD1 on 5 matching bases. Looked up from germline, CDR1 is GTSNPN and CDR2 is SVGIG (reference sequence). This CDR3 has 14 amino acids. V dropped 0 bases and J dropped 7 bases, with 15 bases sitting between them. Here the CDR3 DNA reads TGTGCCTGGAGTGTTAGCAGGGAATATAGTGGCTACACCTTC. This gives the protein CAWSVSREYSGYTF.

A remark on this clonotype: An end of the junction differs from the germline gene, which may be a read error. This chain uses TRBV20-1 with TRBJ2-1; 11 bases fit TRBD1. This CDR3 has 14 residues. From germline, CDR1 is DFQATT and CDR2 SNEGSKA (reference sequence). In DNA form, the CDR3 reads TGCAGTGCCAGAGCGGACAGGGGGCAAAATGAGCAGTTCTTC. Translation: CSARADRGQNEQFF.

The chain is built from TRBV29-1 and TRBJ2-1, with 9 bases matching TRBD2. The V gene end was trimmed by 2 bases and the J gene end by 7 bases; junction bases not matched to a gene: 6. The CDR3 extends over 14 amino acids. Germline V lookup: CDR1 SQVTM, CDR2 ANQGSEA. CDR3 sequence: CSVEHSGRWNEQFF. CDR3 nucleotide sequence: TGCAGCGTTGAACATAGCGGGAGATGGAATGAGCAGTTCTTC.

The chain links TRBV4-1 to TRBJ2-3; D remains unclear. Trimming stripped 3 bases from V and 5 bases from J, with 3 bases between. From germline, CDR1 is MGHRA and CDR2 YSYEKL. This CDR3 region has 11 residues. The CDR3, as DNA: TGCGCCAGCAGCCAGCAAGATACGCAGTATTTT. Its protein is CASSQQDTQYF.

This chain links TRBV7-9 with TRBJ1-2; 9 bases line up with TRBD1. The CDR3 covers 13 residues. Trimming took 5 bases from V and 8 from J; bases not matched to a gene: 6. The germline gives CDR1 SEHNR, CDR2 FQNEAQ (reference sequence). CDR3 region: CASSGQGMRGYTF. The CDR3 bases are TGTGCCAGCAGCGGACAGGGGATGCGAGGCTACACCTTC.

The CDR3 is CASSQTDRTYNEQFF. The CDR3 DNA reads as TGTGCCAGCAGCCAGACGGACAGAACTTACAATGAGCAGTTCTTC. The chain is built from TRBV4-2 and TRBJ2-1, with TRBD1 as a possible D gene (6 bases). The CDR3 covers 15 residues. Per the germline V gene, CDR1 is LGHNA and CDR2 is YNFKEQ. The V and J ends lost 3 bases and 4 bases respectively, with 13 bases between them.

In regard to this clonotype: One junction end disagrees with the germline gene, perhaps due to a read error. The V call is TRBV11-2, the J call TRBJ2-1; D is unresolved. The CDR3 sequence is 13 residues long. The V gene's germline CDR1 is SGHAT and CDR2 FQNNGV. The chain's CDR3 is CASSLEPYNEQFF. Written as DNA, the CDR3 is TGTGCCAGCAGCCTAGAACCTTACAATGAGCAGTTCTTC.

The V gene is TRBV7-2, the J gene TRBJ2-2; D uncertain. With 3 bases removed from V and 7 bases from J, the gap between germline ends came to 6 bases. The germline CDR1 and CDR2 sequences are SGHTA and FQGNSA. The CDR3 loop spans 12 amino acids. CDR3 in DNA: TGTGCCAGCAGCTTCGTTGGCGGGGAGCTGTTTTTT. It codes for CASSFVGGELFF.

The chain has TRBV30 and TRBJ1-2; no firm D call. Germline V gene sequence: CDR1 GTSNPN, CDR2 SVGIG (reference sequence). This CDR3 has 14 residues. V was trimmed by 2 bases and J by 8 bases, leaving 18 bases between them. As DNA, the CDR3 is TGTGCCTGGAGTCTGCTAGTCGATTCCTCGGGCTACACCTTC. Translation gives CAWSLLVDSSGYTF. The full variable domain, with the rest looked up from reference TRBV30 and TRBJ1-2, is SQTIHQWPATLVQPVGSPLSLECTVEGTSNPNLYWYRQAAGRGLQLLFYSVGIGQISSEVPQNLSASRPQDRQFILSSKKLLLSDSGFYLCAWSLLVDSSGYTFGSGTRLTVV.

The chain has TRBV9 and TRBJ2-7; D assignment may be TRBD1 or TRBD2 (5 bases each). The germline V gene has CDR1 SGDLS and CDR2 YYNGEE. The CDR3 is 15 amino acids. Trimming removed 2 bases from V and 2 bases from J, with 14 bases in between. This chain's CDR3 is CASSVGTGAPYEQYF. In DNA form, the CDR3 reads TGTGCCAGCAGCGTGGGGACCGGGGCCCCCTACGAGCAGTACTTC.

The chain carries TRBV29-1 and TRBJ2-7; 8 positions match TRBD2. The CDR3 extends over 12 amino acids. Germline trimming cut 4 bases from V and 6 bases from J; bases unmatched to any gene: 5. Per the germline V gene, CDR1 is SQVTM and CDR2 is ANQGSEA. Here the CDR3 reads CSVGAGGGEQYF. The CDR3 bases are TGCAGCGTTGGGGCGGGGGGTGGCGAGCAGTACTTC.

V and J are TRBV20-1 and TRBJ1-2; D call uncertain. Germline CDR1 is DFQATT and CDR2 is SNEGSKA (reference sequence). The CDR3 consists of 13 residues. With 1 base removed from V and 2 bases from J, the gap between germline ends came to 8 bases. The CDR3 region is CSARAPGNYGYTF. CDR3 nucleotides: TGCAGTGCTAGAGCCCCCGGGAACTATGGCTACACCTTC.

The chain joins TRBV3-1 to TRBJ2-1; D not resolved. With 1 base removed from V and 6 bases from J, the gap between germline ends came to 10 bases. CDR1 and CDR2 from the germline V gene are LGHDT and YNNKEL (reference sequence). The CDR3 contains 14 residues. The CDR3 protein is CASSQGVLSNEQFF. The CDR3 DNA reads as TGTGCCAGCAGCCAAGGGGTCCTATCCAATGAGCAGTTCTTC.

J is TRBJ1-5 and V is TRBV5-1; D uncertain. CDR1 and CDR2 from the germline V gene are SGHRS and YFSETQ. This CDR3 has 13 residues. V shed 5 bases and J shed 5 bases, with 11 bases lying between them. CDR3: CASRQSLDQPQHF. In nucleotides, the CDR3 is TGCGCCAGCAGACAGTCATTGGATCAGCCCCAGCATTTT.

The J gene is TRBJ1-1, the V gene TRBV18; no definite D call. This CDR3 is built from 13 residues. Germline CDR1 and CDR2: KGHSH and LQKENI. V lost 5 bases and J 1 base, leaving 8 bases between the germline ends. In DNA, the CDR3 is TGTGCCAGCTCAGAGTTAGCGAACACTGAAGCTTTCTTT. It encodes CASSELANTEAFF. The whole variable domain, remainder taken from reference TRBV18 and TRBJ1-1, is NAGVMQNPRHLVRRRGQEARLRCSPMKGHSHVYWYRQLPEEGLKFMVYLQKENIIDESGMPKERFSAEFPKEGPSILRIQQVVRGDSAAYFCASSELANTEAFFGQGTRLTVV.